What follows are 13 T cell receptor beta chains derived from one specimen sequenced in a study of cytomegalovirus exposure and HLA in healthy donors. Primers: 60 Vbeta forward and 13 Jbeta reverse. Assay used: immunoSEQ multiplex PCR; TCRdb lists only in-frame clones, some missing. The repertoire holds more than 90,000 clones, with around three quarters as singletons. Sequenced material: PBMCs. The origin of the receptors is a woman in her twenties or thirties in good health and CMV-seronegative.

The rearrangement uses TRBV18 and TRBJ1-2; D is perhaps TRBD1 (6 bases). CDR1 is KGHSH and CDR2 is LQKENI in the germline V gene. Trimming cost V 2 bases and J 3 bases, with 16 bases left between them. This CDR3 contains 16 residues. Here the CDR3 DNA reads TGTGCCAGCTCACCAAATGGCAACAGGGTGGACTATGGCTACACCTTC. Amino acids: CASSPNGNRVDYGYTF.

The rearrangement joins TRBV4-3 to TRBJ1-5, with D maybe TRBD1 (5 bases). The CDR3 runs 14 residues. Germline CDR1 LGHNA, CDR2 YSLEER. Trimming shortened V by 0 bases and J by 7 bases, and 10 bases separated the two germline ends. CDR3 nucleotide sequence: TGCGCCAGCAGCCAAGAGAGGGACTCGCAGCCCCAGCATTTT. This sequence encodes CASSQERDSQPQHF.

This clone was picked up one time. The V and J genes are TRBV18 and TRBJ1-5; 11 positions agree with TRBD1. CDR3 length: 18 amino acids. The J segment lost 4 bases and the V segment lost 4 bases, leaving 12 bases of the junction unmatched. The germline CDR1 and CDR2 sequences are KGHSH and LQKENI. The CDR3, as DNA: TGTGCCAGCTCACTAACGCAACCCGGGACAGGGGGGAATCAGCCCCAGCATTTT. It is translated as CASSLTQPGTGGNQPQHF. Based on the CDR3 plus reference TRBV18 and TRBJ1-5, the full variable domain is NAGVMQNPRHLVRRRGQEARLRCSPMKGHSHVYWYRQLPEEGLKFMVYLQKENIIDESGMPKERFSAEFPKEGPSILRIQQVVRGDSAAYFCASSLTQPGTGGNQPQHFGDGTRLSIL.

CDR3 in amino acids: CASSYLDRIYEQYF. For the CDR3, the DNA is TGTGCCAGCAGTTACTTGGACAGAATCTACGAGCAGTACTTC. V usage is TRBV6-5 and J usage is TRBJ2-7; tentative D call: TRBD1 (6 bases). The CDR3 sequence is 14 residues long. Trimming took 1 base from V and 3 from J, leaving 10 bases between them. The germline V gene has CDR1 MNHEY and CDR2 SVGAGI.

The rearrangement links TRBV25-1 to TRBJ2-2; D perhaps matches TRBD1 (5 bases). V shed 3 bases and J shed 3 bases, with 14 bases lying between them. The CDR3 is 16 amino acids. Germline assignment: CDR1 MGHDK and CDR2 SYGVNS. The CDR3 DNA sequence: TGTGCCAGCAGTGATATCAGGGTGATGGACACCGGGGAGCTGTTTTTT. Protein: CASSDIRVMDTGELFF.

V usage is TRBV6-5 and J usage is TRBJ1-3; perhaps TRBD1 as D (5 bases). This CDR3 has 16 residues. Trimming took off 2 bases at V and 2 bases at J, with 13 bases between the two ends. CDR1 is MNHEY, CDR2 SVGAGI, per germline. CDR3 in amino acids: CASSYNGRGAGNTIYF. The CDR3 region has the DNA TGTGCCAGCAGTTACAACGGGAGGGGCGCTGGAAACACCATATATTTT.

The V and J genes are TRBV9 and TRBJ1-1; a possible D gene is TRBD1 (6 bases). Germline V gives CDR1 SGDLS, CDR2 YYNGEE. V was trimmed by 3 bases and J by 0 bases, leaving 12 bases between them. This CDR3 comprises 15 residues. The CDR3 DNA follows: TGTGCCAGCAGCGCCAGGGGCTCTTTGAACACTGAAGCTTTCTTT. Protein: CASSARGSLNTEAFF.

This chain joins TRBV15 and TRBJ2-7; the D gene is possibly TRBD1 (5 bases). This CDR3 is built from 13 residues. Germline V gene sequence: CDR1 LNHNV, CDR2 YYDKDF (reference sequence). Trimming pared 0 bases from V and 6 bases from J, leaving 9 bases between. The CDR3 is CATSRDRVGEQYF. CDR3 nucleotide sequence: TGTGCCACCAGCAGAGACAGGGTAGGCGAGCAGTACTTC.

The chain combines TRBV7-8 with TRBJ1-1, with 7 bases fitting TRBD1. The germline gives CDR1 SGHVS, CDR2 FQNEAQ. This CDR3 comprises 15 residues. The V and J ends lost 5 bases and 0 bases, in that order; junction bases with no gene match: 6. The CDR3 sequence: CASSPYRGLNTEAFF. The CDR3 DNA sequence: TGTGCCAGCAGCCCTTACAGGGGTTTGAACACTGAAGCTTTCTTT.

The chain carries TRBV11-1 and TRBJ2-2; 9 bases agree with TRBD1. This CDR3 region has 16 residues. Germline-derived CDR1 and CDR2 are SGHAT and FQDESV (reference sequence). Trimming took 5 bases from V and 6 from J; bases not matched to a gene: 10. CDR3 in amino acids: CASSPKGQGRAGELFF. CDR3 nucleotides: TGTGCCAGCAGCCCAAAGGGACAGGGTCGGGCCGGGGAGCTGTTTTTT.

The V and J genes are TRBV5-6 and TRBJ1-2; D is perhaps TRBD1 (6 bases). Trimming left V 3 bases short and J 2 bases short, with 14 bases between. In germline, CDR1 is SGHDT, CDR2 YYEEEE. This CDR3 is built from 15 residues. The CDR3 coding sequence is TGTGCCAGCAGCTACCCAGGGGCGGCGAACTATGGCTACACCTTC. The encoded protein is CASSYPGAANYGYTF.

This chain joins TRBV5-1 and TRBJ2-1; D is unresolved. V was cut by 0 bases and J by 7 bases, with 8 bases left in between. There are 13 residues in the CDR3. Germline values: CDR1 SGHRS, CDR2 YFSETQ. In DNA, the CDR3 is TGCGCCAGCAGCTTGGATTCTCAGAATGAGCAGTTCTTC. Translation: CASSLDSQNEQFF.

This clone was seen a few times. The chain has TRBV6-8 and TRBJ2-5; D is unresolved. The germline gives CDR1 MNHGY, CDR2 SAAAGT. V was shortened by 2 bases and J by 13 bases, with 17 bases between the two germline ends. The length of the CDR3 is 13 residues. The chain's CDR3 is CASSYPGPLRPYF. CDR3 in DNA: TGTGCCAGCAGTTACCCTGGGCCCCTACGGCCGTACTTC.